This TCR beta chain appears in the sequencing data of a study of blood T cell repertoires in COVID-19. The overall study: Donors in the United States, Italy and Spain gave samples during acute or convalescent COVID-19. T cells, B-cell-depleted T cells, or PBMCs supplied cDNA or gDNA.

V lost 2 bases to trimming and J lost 4 bases, with 11 bases between them. The CDR3 extends over 15 amino acids. Germline CDR1 MDHEN, CDR2 SYDVKM. Original data processing: How many nucleated cells were present was estimated from reference gene primer amplification. TCRdb keeps only in-frame clones here, not all; method: immunoSEQ multiplex PCR. The V and J calls and clone size come from that table; D and trimming were worked out from the DNA. The sample consists of approximately 80,000 clones, about four fifths of them appearing once. This sequence originates from an elderly man with acute or convalescent COVID-19. Sequences were obtained from peripheral blood. The chain recombines TRBV28 with TRBJ2-2; the D is unclear. The CDR3 is CASSLGRSGTGELFF. For the CDR3, the DNA is TGTGCCAGCAGTTTAGGGCGTTCCGGCACCGGGGAGCTGTTTTTT.